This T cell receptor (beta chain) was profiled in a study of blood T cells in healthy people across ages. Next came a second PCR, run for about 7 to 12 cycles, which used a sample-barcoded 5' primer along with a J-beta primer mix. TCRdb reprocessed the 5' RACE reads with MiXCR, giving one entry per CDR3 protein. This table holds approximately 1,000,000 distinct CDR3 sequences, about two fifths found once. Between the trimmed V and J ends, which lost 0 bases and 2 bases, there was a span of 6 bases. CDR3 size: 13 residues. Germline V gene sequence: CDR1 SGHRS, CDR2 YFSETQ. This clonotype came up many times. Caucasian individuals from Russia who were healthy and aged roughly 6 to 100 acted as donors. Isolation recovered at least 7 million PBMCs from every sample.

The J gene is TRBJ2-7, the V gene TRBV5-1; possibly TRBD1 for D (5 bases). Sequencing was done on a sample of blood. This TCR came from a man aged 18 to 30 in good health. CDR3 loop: CASSLDRTYEQYF. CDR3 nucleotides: TGCGCCAGCAGCTTGGACAGGACCTACGAGCAGTACTTC. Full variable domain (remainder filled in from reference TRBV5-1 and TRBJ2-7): KAGVTQTPRYLIKTRGQQVTLSCSPISGHRSVSWYQQTPGQGLQFLFEYFSETQRNKGNFPGRFSGRQFSNSRSEMNVSTLELGDSALYLCASSLDRTYEQYFGPGTRLTVT.